This T cell receptor beta chain was sequenced in a study of blood T cell repertoires in COVID-19 (dated by TCRdb to 2020 to 2021). For the wider study: Collaborator samples came from the United States, Italy and Spain and covered acute and convalescent phases of COVID-19. The sample metadata nearly always contained a de-identified subject ID, COVID-19 status, age in years and sex. A freely available public database, intended as a resource for researchers studying the immune response to SARS-CoV-2, is where the repertoires were released. Subjects who had been exposed to COVID-19, were actively infected with it, or had recovered from it provided the deeply sampled blood TCRbeta repertoires that made up the dataset. Samples came from the ongoing ImmuneRACE study (first 160 participants) plus 1,254 subjects from 6 global collaborators. The prospective study material was composed of cDNA or gDNA derived from T cells, B-cell-depleted T cells, or PBMCs. Where available, HLA class I and class II types were taken from metadata supplied by the sample provider and were not determined by assay-based typing.

Points on this clone: Its cognate antigen has yet to be identified. Base qualities are not provided; no much larger clone lies one nucleotide away.

The CDR3 starts with the cysteine, ends with the phenylalanine, and has 14 residues. Only the CDR3 region is kept as DNA, spanning 42 bases read in frame from base 1. Cut back by 0 bases and 2 bases, the V and J ends lie 6 bases apart. The germline V gene gives CDR1 as SGDLS and CDR2 as YYNGEE. Participants in the prospective study were enrolled through a virtual design, were aged roughly 18 to 90 years, and lived in some 24 United States geographic areas. In the prospective study, cohorts were assigned on the basis of participant-reported clinical history obtained from a screening survey and a study questionnaire. A participant counted as exposed if, within 2 weeks of entering the study, that participant had been in contact with someone who had a PCR-confirmed or clinician-diagnosed COVID-19 case. Each participant in the prospective study had whole blood, serum and a nasopharyngeal or oropharyngeal swab collected by mobile phlebotomists. Participants in the prospective study had the option to provide additional blood draws and questionnaires over a roughly 2-month period. Blood samples from the prospective study were shipped frozen or at room temperature prior to DNA extraction.

The research as a whole found: Clinical and demographic metadata were provided uncurated, with the amount varying by source and participant.

The immunoSEQ Assay, a bias-controlled multiplex PCR, was used to amplify TCRbeta CDR3 regions from genomic DNA. The study's processing was this. Within the assay, amplification of reference gene primers was used to estimate how many nucleated cells each sample contained. To quantify the absolute abundance of each unique TCRbeta CDR3 rearrangement, sequence reads were collapsed and filtered. For each sample, productive Simpson clonality was calculated by taking the square root of Simpson's diversity index across productive rearrangements. This is the immuneACCESS table as TCRdb keeps it, with only in-frame sequences that have V and J called. A part of the clones is gone; compared with another copy, unresolved V genes explain less than half, and the rest is unexplained. V and J calls and clone size are those listed in that table; D and trimming were worked out from the DNA. The sample yields about 260,000 clones; approximately 89% were counted once. The top ten constitute roughly 2.9% of the sample.

Sequencing input: PBMCs or T cells enriched from blood (not recorded which). The sequence is built from TRBV9 and TRBJ2-1, and TRBD2 may be the D gene, going by 5 matching bases. The receptor was isolated from a man aged 35-49 years who had been exposed to COVID-19. The CDR3 loop reads CASSVALAYNEQFF. The sequence in DNA is TGTGCCAGCAGCGTAGCACTAGCCTACAATGAGCAGTTCTTC.